A single sample is the source of the 30 T cell receptor beta chains below, sequenced in a study of cytomegalovirus exposure and HLA in healthy donors (dated by TCRdb to between 2016 and 2019). The protocol used for the library was the immunoSEQ multiplex PCR assay. A mixture of 60 forward primers for TCR Vbeta segments and 13 reverse primers for TCR Jbeta segments was used in the multiplex PCR. Here the immuneACCESS table is served through TCRdb, limited to in-frame sequences with V and J called. Missing clones are a known gap in these copies; in checked studies unresolved V genes cover under half, and the rest lacks a known reason. Present in this sample are some 140,000 clones, 60% to 80% of which were seen just once. The top ten clones comprise 0.75% to 0.95% of the sample. The specimen sequenced was PBMCs. The receptor source for this set is a woman aged 60-75 years in good health and CMV-seronegative.

Here the CDR3 reads CASSARQGGANVLTF. In DNA form, the CDR3 reads TGTGCCAGCAGCGCCCGACAGGGTGGGGCCAACGTCCTGACTTTC. The chain links TRBV13 to TRBJ2-6; TRBD1 agrees at 7 bases. The germline V gene has CDR1 PRHDT and CDR2 FYEKMQ (reference sequence). V trimming: 5 bases; J trimming: 3 bases; junction bases outside the gene matches: 4. The CDR3 has 15 amino acids.

This CDR3 is CASSLALAGQQFF. CDR3 nucleotide sequence: TGTGCCAGCAGCTTAGCACTAGCGGGACAGCAGTTCTTC. This chain joins TRBV7-3 and TRBJ2-1; TRBD2 matches at 10 bases. Trimming took 2 bases from V and 11 from J; bases not matched to a gene: 3. The germline gives CDR1 SGHTA, CDR2 FQGTGA. There are 13 residues in the CDR3.

This clone was detected once. The genes are TRBV15 and TRBJ2-2; 10 bases agree with TRBD2. J gave up 4 bases and V 0 bases, and 8 bases lay outside the gene matches. Germline values: CDR1 LNHNV, CDR2 YYDKDF (reference sequence). This CDR3 region has 18 residues. This CDR3 is CATSRDQASGSFTGELFF. The CDR3 nucleotides are TGTGCCACCAGCAGAGATCAGGCTAGCGGGAGTTTCACCGGGGAGCTGTTTTTT. The full variable domain, its missing parts supplied by reference TRBV15 and TRBJ2-2, is DAMVIQNPRYQVTQFGKPVTLSCSQTLNHNVMYWYQQKSSQAPKLLFHYYDKDFNNEADTPDNFQSRRPNTSFCFLDIRSPGLGDTAMYLCATSRDQASGSFTGELFFGEGSRLTVL.

The genes are TRBV5-5 and TRBJ2-3; tentatively, D is TRBD1 (5 bases). The V end lost 4 bases, the J end lost 5 bases, and 14 bases lay between the germline ends. This CDR3 is built from 14 residues. CDR1 is SGHKS and CDR2 is YYEKEE in the germline V gene (reference sequence). The CDR3 region has the DNA TGTGCCAGCAGCGGAGTCTCCCAGGGAGATACGCAGTATTTT. It specifies CASSGVSQGDTQYF.

The chain employs TRBV5-8 and TRBJ1-5; 7 bases align to TRBD1. V lost 0 bases, J lost 5 bases, and 5 bases stayed unmatched. Germline V CDR1 and CDR2: SGHTS, YDEGEE. CDR3 size: 15 residues. CDR3 protein: CASSLGQGEDQPQHF. The CDR3 bases are TGTGCCAGCAGCTTGGGCCAGGGGGAAGATCAGCCCCAGCATTTT.

The rearrangement uses TRBV7-2 and TRBJ2-1; maybe TRBD2 (7 bases). Germline V lookup: CDR1 SGHTA, CDR2 FQGNSA. V lost 2 bases and J 8 bases, leaving 16 bases between the germline ends. The CDR3 contains 15 residues. The CDR3: CASSLFGEGGDEQFF. As DNA, the CDR3 is TGTGCCAGCAGCTTATTCGGGGAGGGGGGGGATGAGCAGTTCTTC.

The chain combines TRBV25-1 with TRBJ1-6; 10 bases are shared with TRBD1. This CDR3 has 14 residues. The V gene end was trimmed by 4 bases and the J gene end by 8 bases; junction bases not matched to a gene: 2. From germline, CDR1 is MGHDK and CDR2 SYGVNS. The CDR3 region is CASSVTGGYSPLHF. CDR3 coding DNA: TGTGCCAGCAGTGTGACAGGGGGCTATTCACCCCTCCACTTT.

This clone was picked up a small number of times. The chain links TRBV6-4 to TRBJ2-2; D may be TRBD1 (5 bases). Germline CDR1 is MRHNA and CDR2 is SNTAGT. V was cut by 3 bases and J by 7 bases, with 9 bases left in between. The CDR3 extends over 13 amino acids. As DNA, the CDR3 is TGTGCCAGCAGTGAGGGGCAGAGCGGGGAGCTGTTTTTT. Translating it yields CASSEGQSGELFF.

The chain has TRBV5-1 and TRBJ1-3, with TRBD1 as a possible D gene (5 bases). The V end lost 6 bases, the J end lost 0 bases, and 10 bases lay between the germline ends. This CDR3 is 14 amino acids long. In germline, CDR1 is SGHRS, CDR2 YFSETQ. DNA for the CDR3: TGCGCCAGCACGACAGATTCCTCTGGAAACACCATATATTTT. The encoded protein is CASTTDSSGNTIYF.

J is TRBJ1-4 and V is TRBV5-1, with 7 bases fitting TRBD1. CDR1 and CDR2 from the germline V gene are SGHRS and YFSETQ. The V segment lost 0 bases and the J segment 7 bases; nucleotides outside the gene matches: 9. This CDR3 region has 16 residues. DNA for the CDR3: TGCGCCAGCAGCTTGGCCCCGGGGGCAGGGGGTGAAAAACTGTTTTTT. It yields the protein CASSLAPGAGGEKLFF. Supplemented by reference TRBV5-1 and TRBJ1-4, the full variable domain reads KAGVTQTPRYLIKTRGQQVTLSCSPISGHRSVSWYQQTPGQGLQFLFEYFSETQRNKGNFPGRFSGRQFSNSRSEMNVSTLELGDSALYLCASSLAPGAGGEKLFFGSGTQLSVL.

This clone was seen only once. The V call is TRBV29-1, the J call TRBJ1-2, with 7 bases aligning to TRBD1. The CDR3 spans 14 residues. The germline V gene has CDR1 SQVTM and CDR2 ANQGSEA. The V segment lost 6 bases and the J segment 2 bases; nucleotides outside the gene matches: 9. The CDR3 DNA reads as TGCAGCGTAGGAAACGACAGGGTCAACTATGGCTACACCTTC. Translating it yields CSVGNDRVNYGYTF.

The J gene is TRBJ1-1, the V gene TRBV30, with TRBD1 matching over 7 bases. Germline-derived CDR1 and CDR2 are GTSNPN and SVGIG (reference sequence). The J segment lost 0 bases and the V segment lost 5 bases, leaving 0 bases of the junction unmatched. The CDR3 is 12 residues long. The CDR3 reads CAWDRVNTEAFF. CDR3 sequence (DNA): TGTGCCTGGGACAGGGTGAACACTGAAGCTTTCTTT.

This sequence joins TRBV30 and TRBJ2-1; the D gene is possibly TRBD2 (6 bases). The CDR3 length is 12 residues. Deletions cut 2 bases from V and 7 bases from J, with 9 bases between. The germline CDR1 and CDR2 sequences are GTSNPN and SVGIG (reference sequence). The CDR3 sequence: CAWSLGRNEQFF. In DNA, the CDR3 is TGTGCCTGGAGTCTGGGGAGGAATGAGCAGTTCTTC. Full variable domain (outside the CDR3, taken from reference TRBV30 and TRBJ2-1): SQTIHQWPATLVQPVGSPLSLECTVEGTSNPNLYWYRQAAGRGLQLLFYSVGIGQISSEVPQNLSASRPQDRQFILSSKKLLLSDSGFYLCAWSLGRNEQFFGPGTRLTVL.

This clone was observed a handful of times. V is TRBV28 and J is TRBJ2-4, with 12 bases aligning to TRBD1. Germline CDR1 and CDR2: MDHEN and SYDVKM. CDR3 length equals 20 residues. Germline trimming cut 5 bases from V and 1 base from J; bases unmatched to any gene: 15. CDR3 coding DNA: TGTGCCAGCAGTACCGAAATCCTGGGACAGGGGGCTCGGGCCAAAAACATTCAGTACTTC. This sequence encodes CASSTEILGQGARAKNIQYF.

This sequence joins TRBV18 and TRBJ2-7, with D maybe TRBD1 (6 bases). The CDR3 is 18 residues long. Trimming stripped 3 bases from V and 0 bases from J, with 21 bases between. CDR1 and CDR2 from the germline V gene are KGHSH and LQKENI. CDR3 protein: CASSPGRGGFRSSYEQYF. CDR3 nucleotides: TGTGCCAGCTCACCGGGCAGGGGCGGTTTTCGGAGCTCCTACGAGCAGTACTTC.

V and J are TRBV5-1 and TRBJ2-7, with 11 positions matching TRBD2. The CDR3 totals 17 residues. Germline CDR1 and CDR2: SGHRS and YFSETQ. V dropped 4 bases and J dropped 2; count of bases not matched to a gene: 11. CDR3 in DNA: TGCGCCAGCAGCCCAGGCCCGGGACTAGCGGAGACCTACGAGCAGTACTTC. It codes for CASSPGPGLAETYEQYF.

This sequence joins TRBV7-8 and TRBJ2-1; a possible D gene is TRBD1 (6 bases). Germline V gene sequence: CDR1 SGHVS, CDR2 FQNEAQ. Trimming cost V 4 bases and J 0 bases, with 13 bases left between them. CDR3 length equals 16 residues. The CDR3, as DNA: TGTGCCAGCAGCTCAGAGGGGGTCCTCTCCTACAATGAGCAGTTCTTC. It codes for CASSSEGVLSYNEQFF.

The chain joins TRBV6-5 to TRBJ1-1; 8 bases are a match to TRBD1. V lost 4 bases to trimming and J lost 3 bases; unmatched junction nucleotides: 7. Germline CDR1 reads MNHEY; CDR2 reads SVGAGI. CDR3 length: 15 residues. The DNA of the CDR3 is TGTGCCAGCAGTTGGTCTACCAGGGGGCACACTGAAGCTTTCTTT. The encoded protein is CASSWSTRGHTEAFF.

This chain links TRBV5-1 with TRBJ2-3, with TRBD2 matching over 12 bases. This CDR3 has 18 amino acids. V gave up 4 bases and J gave up 1 base; unmatched junction bases: 10. Germline loops: CDR1 SGHRS, CDR2 YFSETQ. The CDR3 is CASSGSSGRVRGTDTQYF. CDR3 DNA: TGCGCCAGCAGCGGCTCTAGCGGGAGGGTTCGAGGCACAGATACGCAGTATTTT.

The rearrangement joins TRBV28 to TRBJ2-2; 7 bases map to TRBD1. CDR1 and CDR2 (germline): MDHEN, SYDVKM. Trimming cost V 10 bases and J 4 bases; bases outside gene matches: 6. The length of the CDR3 is 13 residues. The CDR3 coding sequence is TGTGCCACCCGGACAGGAACCACCGGGGAGCTGTTTTTT. Its protein product is CATRTGTTGELFF.

V gene TRBV5-1 combines with J gene TRBJ1-1; a weak D match, TRBD1 (6 bases). Trimming pared 3 bases from V and 2 bases from J, leaving 14 bases between. The germline V gene encodes CDR1 SGHRS and CDR2 YFSETQ. The CDR3 is 15 amino acids. CDR3 sequence reads: CASSWDGTLNTEAFF. The CDR3 DNA sequence: TGCGCCAGCAGCTGGGACGGGACACTAAACACTGAAGCTTTCTTT.

V is TRBV19 and J is TRBJ2-1; D perhaps matches TRBD2 (6 bases). The CDR3 has 15 residues. Trimming took 5 bases from V and 0 from J, leaving 11 bases between them. Germline CDR1 reads LNHDA; CDR2 reads SQIVND (reference sequence). This CDR3 reads CASSPDGSSYNEQFF. The DNA for the CDR3 is TGTGCCAGTAGTCCGGACGGGAGCTCCTACAATGAGCAGTTCTTC.

This clone was observed a few times. This sequence joins TRBV11-1 and TRBJ2-7, with 7 bases lining up with TRBD1. Per the germline V gene, CDR1 is SGHAT and CDR2 is FQDESV (reference sequence). The CDR3 totals 14 residues. V trimming: 7 bases; J trimming: 3 bases; junction bases outside the gene matches: 9. The CDR3 protein is CASNHRDSDYEQYF. The CDR3 DNA follows: TGTGCCAGCAACCACCGGGACAGCGACTACGAGCAGTACTTC.

V and J are TRBV5-4 and TRBJ2-2, with D possibly matching TRBD2 (6 bases). The CDR3 totals 17 residues. The V and J ends lost 0 bases and 5 bases respectively, with 17 bases between them. Germline lookup yields CDR1 SGHNT and CDR2 YYREEE (reference sequence). The CDR3 protein is CASSLVRAGLGTGELFF. CDR3 DNA sequence: TGTGCCAGCAGCTTGGTTCGGGCGGGACTTGGGACCGGGGAGCTGTTTTTT.

This sequence joins TRBV6-1 and TRBJ2-6, with a weak D call TRBD1 (5 bases). Germline V gives CDR1 MNHNS, CDR2 SASEGT. The V end lost 11 bases, the J end lost 4 bases, and 18 bases lay between the germline ends. This CDR3 is 15 amino acids long. CDR3 residues: CAVSGWGGGANVLTF. As DNA, the CDR3 is TGTGCCGTGTCAGGGTGGGGTGGCGGGGCCAACGTCCTGACTTTC.

The chain employs TRBV14 and TRBJ1-5; TRBD1 matches at 7 bases. V lost 0 bases and J lost 7; bases outside the gene matches: 0. This CDR3 is 13 amino acids long. Germline CDR1 reads SGHDN; CDR2 reads FVKESK. CDR3 DNA: TGTGCCAGCAGCCAAGAGGACAGGCAGCCCCAGCATTTT. Amino acid sequence: CASSQEDRQPQHF. Full variable domain (outside the CDR3, taken from reference TRBV14 and TRBJ1-5): EAGVTQFPSHSVIEKGQTVTLRCDPISGHDNLYWYRRVMGKEIKFLLHFVKESKQDESGMPNNRFLAERTGGTYSTLKVQPAELEDSGVYFCASSQEDRQPQHFGDGTRLSIL.

The chain links TRBV28 to TRBJ2-1; weak D call: TRBD2 (5 bases). From germline, CDR1 is MDHEN and CDR2 SYDVKM. CDR3 size: 15 residues. Trimming took off 5 bases at V and 5 bases at J, with 16 bases between the two ends. The CDR3 DNA reads TGTGCCAGCAGTCTATTTCGGTTGACTAACAATGAGCAGTTCTTC. The encoded protein is CASSLFRLTNNEQFF.

The CDR3 reads CASSTYRRDYDTGELFF. Here the CDR3 DNA reads TGTGCCAGCAGCACCTACCGCCGGGACTACGACACCGGGGAGCTGTTTTTT. The V gene is TRBV7-3, the J gene TRBJ2-2, with 7 bases fitting TRBD2. CDR3 length equals 17 residues. V was clipped by 5 bases and J by 3 bases; unmatched bases: 12. Germline CDR1 is SGHTA and CDR2 is FQGTGA.

This clone showed up just once. The J gene is TRBJ2-3, the V gene TRBV30, with TRBD2 matching 8 bases. The CDR3 contains 16 residues. The J segment lost 5 bases and the V segment lost 0 bases, leaving 10 bases of the junction unmatched. CDR1 and CDR2 from the germline V gene are GTSNPN and SVGIG (reference sequence). CDR3 region: CAWSVQGAGGRDTQYF. In nucleotides, the CDR3 is TGTGCCTGGAGTGTACAAGGGGCGGGAGGTAGAGATACGCAGTATTTT.

Only one count was recorded for this clone. CDR3 protein: CSVVLGAGDTQYF. The CDR3 nucleotides read TGCAGCGTTGTTCTGGGGGCCGGGGATACGCAGTATTTT. The V gene is TRBV29-1, the J gene TRBJ2-3; possible D gene TRBD1, 6 bases. This CDR3 comprises 13 residues. The V and J ends lost 4 bases and 6 bases respectively, with 14 bases between them. Germline CDR1 and CDR2: SQVTM and ANQGSEA.